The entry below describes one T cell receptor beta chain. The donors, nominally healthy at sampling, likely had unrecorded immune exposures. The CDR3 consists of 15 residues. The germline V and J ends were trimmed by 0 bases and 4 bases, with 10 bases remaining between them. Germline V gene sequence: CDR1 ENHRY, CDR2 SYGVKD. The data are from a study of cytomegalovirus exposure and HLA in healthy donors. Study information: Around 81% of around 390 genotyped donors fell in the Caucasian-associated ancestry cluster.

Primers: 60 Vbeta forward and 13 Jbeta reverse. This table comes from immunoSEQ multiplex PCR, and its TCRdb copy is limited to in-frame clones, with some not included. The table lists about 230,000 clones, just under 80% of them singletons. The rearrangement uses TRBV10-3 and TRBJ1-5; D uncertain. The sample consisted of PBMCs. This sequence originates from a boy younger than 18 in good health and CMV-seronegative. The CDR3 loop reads CAISESWGGNQPQHF. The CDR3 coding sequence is TGTGCCATCAGTGAGTCTTGGGGAGGGAATCAGCCCCAGCATTTT.